The 17 T cell receptor beta chains given below trace back to one sample, sequenced in a study of CD8+ T cells in alopecia areata. Sequencing used cDNA as its template, made by extracting RNA and reverse transcribing it. TCRdb's table, derived via immunoSEQ multiplex PCR, lists solely in-frame clones and lacks some. The profile shows 190,000 or so clones, more than 45% of them singletons. The sample's treatment: oral pan-JAK inhibitor, 5-10 mg twice daily. Sequences were derived from CD4+ T cells sorted from blood, sampled at week 24, from a patient treated with tofacitinib. Source of these receptors: a human donor with alopecia areata.

J is TRBJ2-5 and V is TRBV6-5; TRBD2 matches 11 bases. Per germline, CDR1 MNHEY and CDR2 SVGAGI. CDR3 size: 13 residues. After removal of 8 bases from V and 4 bases from J, the junction contained 3 bases not matched to a gene. In nucleotides, the CDR3 is TGTGCCAGCTGGGGGACTAGCGGAGAGACCCAGTACTTC. Protein product: CASWGTSGETQYF.

The rearrangement links TRBV6-5 to TRBJ1-5; D is unclear. In germline, CDR1 is MNHEY, CDR2 SVGAGI. The CDR3 consists of 14 residues. With 7 bases removed from V and 0 bases from J, the gap between germline ends came to 10 bases. CDR3 protein: CASTVDYSNQPQHF. The CDR3 nucleotides are TGTGCCAGCACAGTCGATTATAGCAATCAGCCCCAGCATTTT.

The chain employs TRBV5-6 and TRBJ2-2; weak D call: TRBD2 (6 bases). Trimming removed 3 bases from V and 5 bases from J, with 14 bases in between. The germline V gene has CDR1 SGHDT and CDR2 YYEEEE. The CDR3 is 15 residues long. The CDR3 coding sequence is TGTGCCAGCAGCTGGAGGGACTCAGCGACCGGGGAGCTGTTTTTT. It yields the protein CASSWRDSATGELFF. Full variable domain (missing parts from reference TRBV5-6 and TRBJ2-2): DAGVTQSPTHLIKTRGQQVTLRCSPKSGHDTVSWYQQALGQGPQFIFQYYEEEERQRGNFPDRFSGHQFPNYSSELNVNALLLGDSALYLCASSWRDSATGELFFGEGSRLTVL.

A few counts support this clone. The rearrangement uses TRBV6-6 and TRBJ2-2; no clear D. The germline CDR1 and CDR2 sequences are MNHNY and SVGAGI (reference sequence). This CDR3 spans 15 amino acids. Trimming took 2 bases from V and 6 from J, leaving 13 bases between them. The CDR3 here is CASSYNWGRAGELFF. DNA for the CDR3: TGTGCCAGCAGTTACAACTGGGGTCGAGCCGGGGAGCTGTTTTTT.

V is TRBV19 and J is TRBJ1-6; D possibly corresponds to TRBD1 (6 bases). This CDR3 contains 14 residues. V lost 6 bases and J lost 5, with 11 bases in between. The germline V gene has CDR1 LNHDA and CDR2 SQIVND (reference sequence). CDR3 residues: CASRQGADNSPLHF. As DNA, the CDR3 is TGTGCCAGTAGACAGGGAGCGGATAATTCACCCCTCCACTTT. The full variable domain, with the rest looked up from reference TRBV19 and TRBJ1-6, is DGGITQSPKYLFRKEGQNVTLSCEQNLNHDAMYWYRQDPGQGLRLIYYSQIVNDFQKGDIAEGYSVSREKKESFPLTVTSAQKNPTAFYLCASRQGADNSPLHFGNGTRLTVT.

This clone has just a few counts. V is TRBV25-1 and J is TRBJ1-5; TRBD1 matches at 8 bases. Germline lookup yields CDR1 MGHDK and CDR2 SYGVNS. The V segment lost 6 bases and the J segment 6 bases; nucleotides outside the gene matches: 4. The CDR3 contains 13 residues. CDR3: CASSGQGGQPQHF. CDR3 DNA sequence: TGTGCCAGCAGCGGACAGGGCGGTCAGCCCCAGCATTTT.

CDR3 in DNA: TGTGCCATCAGTGGGCAGGAAAGCAATCAGCCCCAGCATTTT. Encoded protein: CAISGQESNQPQHF. The V gene is TRBV10-3, the J gene TRBJ1-5; D remains ambiguous. The CDR3 consists of 14 residues. Deletions cut 4 bases from V and 1 base from J, with 8 bases between. Looked up from germline, CDR1 is ENHRY and CDR2 is SYGVKD.

This chain uses TRBV30 with TRBJ2-1; 12 bases align to TRBD2. Trimming at V came to 5 bases and at J to 1 base, leaving 6 bases not matched to a gene. The germline gives CDR1 GTSNPN, CDR2 SVGIG (reference sequence). The CDR3 loop spans 16 amino acids. The CDR3 here is CAWDPGLAGSYNEQFF. CDR3 coding DNA: TGTGCCTGGGACCCCGGACTAGCGGGGTCCTACAATGAGCAGTTCTTC. Complete variable domain (other parts from reference TRBV30 and TRBJ2-1): SQTIHQWPATLVQPVGSPLSLECTVEGTSNPNLYWYRQAAGRGLQLLFYSVGIGQISSEVPQNLSASRPQDRQFILSSKKLLLSDSGFYLCAWDPGLAGSYNEQFFGPGTRLTVL.

This clone has more than one count but fewer than ten. CDR3 region: CAWSAFRGRGQDYGYTF. The CDR3 DNA reads TGTGCCTGGAGTGCCTTCCGAGGTCGGGGGCAGGACTATGGCTACACCTTC. The V gene is TRBV30, the J gene TRBJ1-2, with D possibly TRBD1 on 6 matching bases. CDR3 length: 17 amino acids. Between the trimmed V and J ends, which lost 1 base and 3 bases, there was a span of 21 bases. CDR1 and CDR2 from the germline V gene are GTSNPN and SVGIG (reference sequence).

The chain joins TRBV29-1 to TRBJ1-2; no reliable D call. The germline V and J ends were trimmed by 4 bases and 2 bases, with 20 bases remaining between them. The germline gives CDR1 SQVTM, CDR2 ANQGSEA. This CDR3 has 16 residues. In DNA form, the CDR3 reads TGCAGCGTTGGCACGGCGTCCCCCGCGGCCAACTATGGCTACACCTTC. It encodes CSVGTASPAANYGYTF.

There are a few counts of this clone. The V call is TRBV29-1, the J call TRBJ1-1; D is perhaps TRBD1 (5 bases). This CDR3 region has 13 residues. Trimming removed 4 bases at V and 1 base at J, with 10 bases between. Germline V gives CDR1 SQVTM, CDR2 ANQGSEA. DNA of the CDR3: TGCAGCGTTGCCTACGGACAGAACACTGAAGCTTTCTTT. Translating gives CSVAYGQNTEAFF.

The chain joins TRBV5-1 to TRBJ2-1; TRBD2 matches at 14 bases. Germline CDR1 SGHRS, CDR2 YFSETQ. This CDR3 region has 18 residues. Trimming cost V 6 bases and J 7 bases; bases outside gene matches: 15. The CDR3 spells CASTGGLAGVGSRNEQFF. CDR3 nucleotides: TGCGCCAGCACGGGGGGACTAGCGGGAGTGGGTTCTCGGAATGAGCAGTTCTTC.

The V and J genes are TRBV5-6 and TRBJ2-1; D is ambiguous. The V and J ends lost 1 base and 0 bases respectively, with 8 bases between them. This CDR3 spans 15 amino acids. Germline V gene sequence: CDR1 SGHDT, CDR2 YYEEEE. In nucleotides, the CDR3 is TGTGCCAGCAGCTTGTCACTTAACTCCTACAATGAGCAGTTCTTC. It is translated as CASSLSLNSYNEQFF.

The chain's CDR3 is CASSQDAGAYRPQHF. The CDR3 nucleotides are TGCGCCAGCAGCCAAGATGCGGGGGCATATCGGCCCCAGCATTTT. The chain has TRBV4-1 and TRBJ1-5, with TRBD1 as a possible D gene (6 bases). The V and J ends lost 0 bases and 9 bases respectively, with 15 bases between them. CDR3 size: 15 residues. CDR1 and CDR2 (germline): MGHRA, YSYEKL.

This clone was counted only a few times. The chain couples TRBV11-2 to TRBJ1-2, with a weak D call TRBD1 (6 bases). V gave up 0 bases and J gave up 7 bases, with 9 bases separating them. Germline values: CDR1 SGHAT, CDR2 FQNNGV. The CDR3 covers 13 residues. The CDR3 nucleotides read TGTGCCAGCAGCTTAGACAGGGGATTTGGCTACACCTTC. It codes for CASSLDRGFGYTF.

The chain employs TRBV15 and TRBJ2-7; D call uncertain. The CDR3 extends over 12 amino acids. Germline CDR1 and CDR2: LNHNV and YYDKDF (reference sequence). V was trimmed by 0 bases and J by 6 bases, leaving 6 bases between them. Here the CDR3 reads CATSRDWAEQYF. DNA for the CDR3: TGTGCCACCAGCAGAGATTGGGCCGAGCAGTACTTC.

V and J are TRBV27 and TRBJ1-2; D remains ambiguous. Trimming left V 5 bases short and J 5 bases short, with 6 bases between. This CDR3 region has 11 residues. Per the germline V gene, CDR1 is MNHEY and CDR2 is SMNVEV (reference sequence). CDR3 coding DNA: TGTGCCAGCAGTCCGAGGTATGGCTACACCTTC. Amino acid sequence: CASSPRYGYTF.